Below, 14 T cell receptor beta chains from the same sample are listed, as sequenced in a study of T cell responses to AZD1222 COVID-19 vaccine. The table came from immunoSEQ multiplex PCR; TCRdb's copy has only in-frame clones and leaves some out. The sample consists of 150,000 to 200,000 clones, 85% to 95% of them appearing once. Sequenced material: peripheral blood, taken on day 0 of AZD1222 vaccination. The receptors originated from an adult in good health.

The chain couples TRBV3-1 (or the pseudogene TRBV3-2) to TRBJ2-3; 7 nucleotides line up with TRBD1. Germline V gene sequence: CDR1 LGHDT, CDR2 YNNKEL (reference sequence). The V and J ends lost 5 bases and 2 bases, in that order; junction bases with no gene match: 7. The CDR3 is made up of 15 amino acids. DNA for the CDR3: TGTGCCAGCAGCGATGGGACAGTCGACACAGATACGCAGTATTTT. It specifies CASSDGTVDTDTQYF.

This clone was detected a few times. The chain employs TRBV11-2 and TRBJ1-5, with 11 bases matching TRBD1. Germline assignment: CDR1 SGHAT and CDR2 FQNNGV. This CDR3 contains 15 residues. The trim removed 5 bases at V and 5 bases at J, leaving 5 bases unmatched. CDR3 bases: TGTGCCAGCAGCCTGGGACAGGGGGGAGATCAGCCCCAGCATTTT. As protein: CASSLGQGGDQPQHF.

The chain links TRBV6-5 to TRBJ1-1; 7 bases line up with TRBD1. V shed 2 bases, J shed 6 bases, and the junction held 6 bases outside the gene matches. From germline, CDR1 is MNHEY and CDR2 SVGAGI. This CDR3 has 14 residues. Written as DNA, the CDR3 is TGTGCCAGCAGTTACAGGGGGCTGATGGCTGAAGCTTTCTTT. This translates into CASSYRGLMAEAFF.

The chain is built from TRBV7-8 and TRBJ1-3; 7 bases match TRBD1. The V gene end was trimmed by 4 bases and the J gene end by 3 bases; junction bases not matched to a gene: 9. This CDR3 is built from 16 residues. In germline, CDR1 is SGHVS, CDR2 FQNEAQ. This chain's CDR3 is CASSSPIRGHGNTIYF. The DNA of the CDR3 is TGTGCCAGCAGCTCCCCGATAAGGGGGCATGGAAACACCATATATTTT.

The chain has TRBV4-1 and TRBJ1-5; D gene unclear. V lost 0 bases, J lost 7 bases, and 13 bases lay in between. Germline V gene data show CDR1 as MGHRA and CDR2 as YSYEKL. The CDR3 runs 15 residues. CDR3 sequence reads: CASSQEPKTGQPQHF. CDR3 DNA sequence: TGCGCCAGCAGCCAAGAACCAAAAACCGGGCAGCCCCAGCATTTT.

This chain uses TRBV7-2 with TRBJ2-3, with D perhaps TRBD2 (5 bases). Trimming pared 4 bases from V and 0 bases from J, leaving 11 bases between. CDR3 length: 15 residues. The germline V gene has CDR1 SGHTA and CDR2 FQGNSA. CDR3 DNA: TGTGCCAGCAGCTATCCGGGATTGAGCACAGATACGCAGTATTTT. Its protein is CASSYPGLSTDTQYF.

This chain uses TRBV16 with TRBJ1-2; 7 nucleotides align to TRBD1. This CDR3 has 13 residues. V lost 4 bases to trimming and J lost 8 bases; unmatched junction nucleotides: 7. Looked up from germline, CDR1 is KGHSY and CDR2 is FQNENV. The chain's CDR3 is CASSPRTGDGYTF. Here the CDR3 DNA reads TGTGCCAGCAGCCCACGGACAGGTGACGGCTACACCTTC.

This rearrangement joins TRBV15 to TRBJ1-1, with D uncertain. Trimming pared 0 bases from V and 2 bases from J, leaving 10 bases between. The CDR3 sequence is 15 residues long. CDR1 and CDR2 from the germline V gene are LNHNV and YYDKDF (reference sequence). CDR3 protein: CATSRDRNPNTEAFF. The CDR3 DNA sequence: TGTGCCACCAGCAGAGACAGGAACCCCAACACTGAAGCTTTCTTT.

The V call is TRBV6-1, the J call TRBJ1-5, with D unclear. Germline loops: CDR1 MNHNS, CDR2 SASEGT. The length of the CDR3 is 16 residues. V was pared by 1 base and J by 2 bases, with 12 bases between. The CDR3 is CASSEVGLRGNQPQHF. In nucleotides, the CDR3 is TGTGCCAGCAGTGAAGTAGGATTGAGGGGCAATCAGCCCCAGCATTTT.

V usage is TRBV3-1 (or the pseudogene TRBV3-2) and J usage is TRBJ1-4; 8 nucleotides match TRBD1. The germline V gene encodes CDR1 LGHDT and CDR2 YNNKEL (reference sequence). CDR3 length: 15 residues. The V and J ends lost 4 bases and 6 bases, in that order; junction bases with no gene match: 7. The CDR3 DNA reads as TGTGCCAGCAGCCTTCGGACAGGGCGGCATGAAAAACTGTTTTTT. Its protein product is CASSLRTGRHEKLFF.

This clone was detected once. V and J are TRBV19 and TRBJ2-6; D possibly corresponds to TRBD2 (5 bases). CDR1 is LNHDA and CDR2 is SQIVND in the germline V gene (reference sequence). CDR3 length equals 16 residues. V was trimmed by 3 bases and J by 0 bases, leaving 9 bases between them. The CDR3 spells CASSIPRGSGANVLTF. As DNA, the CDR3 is TGTGCCAGTAGTATTCCCCGGGGCTCTGGGGCCAACGTCCTGACTTTC. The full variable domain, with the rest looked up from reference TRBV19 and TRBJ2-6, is DGGITQSPKYLFRKEGQNVTLSCEQNLNHDAMYWYRQDPGQGLRLIYYSQIVNDFQKGDIAEGYSVSREKKESFPLTVTSAQKNPTAFYLCASSIPRGSGANVLTFGAGSRLTVL.

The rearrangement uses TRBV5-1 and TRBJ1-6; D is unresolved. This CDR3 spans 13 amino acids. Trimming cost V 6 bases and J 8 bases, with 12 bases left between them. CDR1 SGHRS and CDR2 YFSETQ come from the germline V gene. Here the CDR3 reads CASNYNIDSPLHF. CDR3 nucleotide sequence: TGCGCCAGCAACTACAACATTGATTCACCCCTCCACTTT.

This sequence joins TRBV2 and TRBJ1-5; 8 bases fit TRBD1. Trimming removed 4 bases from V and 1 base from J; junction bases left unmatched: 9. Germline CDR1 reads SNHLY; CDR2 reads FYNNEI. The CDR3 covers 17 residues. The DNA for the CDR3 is TGTGCCAGCAGTGTTTCTTCAGGACAGGGAAGCAATCAGCCCCAGCATTTT. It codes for CASSVSSGQGSNQPQHF.

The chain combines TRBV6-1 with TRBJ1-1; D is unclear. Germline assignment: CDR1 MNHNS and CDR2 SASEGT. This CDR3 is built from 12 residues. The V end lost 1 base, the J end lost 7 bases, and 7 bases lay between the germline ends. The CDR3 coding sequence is TGTGCCAGCAGTGAAGGCCTGTTTGAAGCTTTCTTT. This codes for CASSEGLFEAFF.